The entry that follows covers one TCR beta chain sequence. The germline V gene encodes CDR1 MGHRA and CDR2 YSYEKL. CDR3 length: 15 residues. With 3 bases clipped from V and 2 bases from J, the junction kept 7 bases outside the gene matches. The entry originates in a study of chemoradiotherapy in HPV16-positive cancers. TCRdb's table, derived via immunoSEQ multiplex PCR, lists solely in-frame clones and lacks some. Of approximately 28,000 clones in the sample, over 80% are singletons; the top ten hold about 20%. The sample in question was blood, obtained from a patient who underwent chemoradiotherapy. This receptor was identified in a human donor with HPV-associated anogenital cancer. The J gene is TRBJ2-7, the V gene TRBV4-1, with 7 positions matching TRBD1. CDR3 sequence: CASSHTTGPTYEQYF. For the CDR3, the DNA is TGCGCCAGCAGCCACACGACAGGGCCGACCTACGAGCAGTACTTC.